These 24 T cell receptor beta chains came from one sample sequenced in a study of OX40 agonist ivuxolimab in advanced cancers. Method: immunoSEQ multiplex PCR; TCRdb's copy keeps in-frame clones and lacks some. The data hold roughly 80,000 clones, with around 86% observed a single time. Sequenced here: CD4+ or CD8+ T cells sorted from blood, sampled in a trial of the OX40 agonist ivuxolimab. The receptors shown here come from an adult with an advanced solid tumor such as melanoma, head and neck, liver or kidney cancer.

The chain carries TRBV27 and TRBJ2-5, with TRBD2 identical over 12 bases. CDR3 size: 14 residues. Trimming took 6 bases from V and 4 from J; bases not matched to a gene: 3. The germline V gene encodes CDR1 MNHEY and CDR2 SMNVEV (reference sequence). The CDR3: CASRGLAGTETQYF. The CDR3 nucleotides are TGTGCCAGCAGAGGACTAGCGGGAACAGAGACCCAGTACTTC.

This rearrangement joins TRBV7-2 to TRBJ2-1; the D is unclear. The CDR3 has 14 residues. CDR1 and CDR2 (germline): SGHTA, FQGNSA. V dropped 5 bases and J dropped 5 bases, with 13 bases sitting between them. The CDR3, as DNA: TGTGCCAGCAGCCCAGAGATTCTGGACAATGAGCAGTTCTTC. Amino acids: CASSPEILDNEQFF.

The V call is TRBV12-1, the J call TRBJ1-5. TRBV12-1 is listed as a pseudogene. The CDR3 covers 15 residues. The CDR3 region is CASSFVLGSGQPQHF. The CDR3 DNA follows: TGTGCCAGCAGCTTTGTTCTAGGTTCAGGTCAGCCCCAGCATTTT.

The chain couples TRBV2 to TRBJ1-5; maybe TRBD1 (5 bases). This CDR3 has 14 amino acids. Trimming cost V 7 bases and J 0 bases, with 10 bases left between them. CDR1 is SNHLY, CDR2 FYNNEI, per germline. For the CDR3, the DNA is TGTGCCAGCATTGGGGACGGTAGCAATCAGCCCCAGCATTTT. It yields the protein CASIGDGSNQPQHF.

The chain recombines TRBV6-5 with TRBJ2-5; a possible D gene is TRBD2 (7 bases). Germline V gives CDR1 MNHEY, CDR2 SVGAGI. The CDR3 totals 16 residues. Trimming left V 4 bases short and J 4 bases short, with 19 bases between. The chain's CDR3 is CASSFGVGGAVETQYF. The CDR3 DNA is TGTGCCAGCAGTTTCGGGGTAGGGGGGGCCGTAGAGACCCAGTACTTC.

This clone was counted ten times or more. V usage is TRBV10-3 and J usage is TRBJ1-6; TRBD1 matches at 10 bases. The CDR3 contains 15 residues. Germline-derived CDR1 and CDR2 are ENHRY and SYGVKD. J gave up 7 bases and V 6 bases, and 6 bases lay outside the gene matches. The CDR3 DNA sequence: TGTGCCATCAGCGCTGGACAGGGGGGAAATTCACCCCTCCACTTT. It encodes CAISAGQGGNSPLHF.

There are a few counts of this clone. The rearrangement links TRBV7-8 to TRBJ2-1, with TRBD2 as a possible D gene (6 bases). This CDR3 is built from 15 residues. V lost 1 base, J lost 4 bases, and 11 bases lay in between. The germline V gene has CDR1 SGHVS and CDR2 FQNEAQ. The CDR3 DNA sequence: TGTGCCAGCAGCTTAGATGCGGGGAGATACAATGAGCAGTTCTTC. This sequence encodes CASSLDAGRYNEQFF.

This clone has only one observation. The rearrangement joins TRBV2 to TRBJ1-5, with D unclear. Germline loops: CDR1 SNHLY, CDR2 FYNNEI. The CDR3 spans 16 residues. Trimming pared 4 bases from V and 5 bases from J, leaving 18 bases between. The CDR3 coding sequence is TGTGCCAGCAGTGGGGGTGAATCCTACCGACATCAGCCCCAGCATTTT. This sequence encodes CASSGGESYRHQPQHF.

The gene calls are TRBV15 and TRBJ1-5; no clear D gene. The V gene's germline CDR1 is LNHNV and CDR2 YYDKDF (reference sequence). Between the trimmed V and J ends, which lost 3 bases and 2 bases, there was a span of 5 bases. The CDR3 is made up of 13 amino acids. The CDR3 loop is CATSRNGNQPQHF. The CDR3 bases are TGTGCCACCAGCAGGAATGGCAATCAGCCCCAGCATTTT.

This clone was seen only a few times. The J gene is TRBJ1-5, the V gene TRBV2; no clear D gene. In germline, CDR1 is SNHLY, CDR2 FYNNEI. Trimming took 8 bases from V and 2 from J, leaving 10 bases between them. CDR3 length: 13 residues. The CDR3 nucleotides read TGTGCCAGCGCCGTAGAGGGCAATCAGCCCCAGCATTTT. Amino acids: CASAVEGNQPQHF. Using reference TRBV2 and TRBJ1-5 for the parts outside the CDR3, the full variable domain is EPEVTQTPSHQVTQMGQEVILRCVPISNHLYFYWYRQILGQKVEFLVSFYNNEISEKSEIFDDQFSVERPDGSNFTLKIRSTKLEDSAMYFCASAVEGNQPQHFGDGTRLSIL.

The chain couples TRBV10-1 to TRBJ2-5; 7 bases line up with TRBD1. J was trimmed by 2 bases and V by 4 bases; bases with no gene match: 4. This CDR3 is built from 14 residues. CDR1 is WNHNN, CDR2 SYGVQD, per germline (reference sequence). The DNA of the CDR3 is TGCGCCAGCAGTGGACAGGGAGCTCAAGAGACCCAGTACTTC. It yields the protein CASSGQGAQETQYF.

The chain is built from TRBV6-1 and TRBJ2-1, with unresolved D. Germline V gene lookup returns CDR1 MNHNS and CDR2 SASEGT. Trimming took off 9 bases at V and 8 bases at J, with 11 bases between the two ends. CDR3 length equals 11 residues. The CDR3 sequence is CASSALYEQFF. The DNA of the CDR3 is TGTGCCAGTTCGGCCCTATATGAGCAGTTCTTC.

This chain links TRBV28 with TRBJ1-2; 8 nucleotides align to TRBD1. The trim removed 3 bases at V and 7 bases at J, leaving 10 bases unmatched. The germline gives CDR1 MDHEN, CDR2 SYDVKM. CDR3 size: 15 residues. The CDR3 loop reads CASSLGDRTLPGYTF. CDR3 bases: TGTGCCAGCAGTTTGGGGGACAGGACATTACCTGGCTACACCTTC.

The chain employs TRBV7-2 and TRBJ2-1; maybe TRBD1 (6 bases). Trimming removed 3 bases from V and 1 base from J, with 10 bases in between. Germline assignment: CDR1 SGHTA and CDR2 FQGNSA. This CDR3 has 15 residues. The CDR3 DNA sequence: TGTGCCAGCAGCTTGTACAGGGTTTCCTACAATGAGCAGTTCTTC. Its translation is CASSLYRVSYNEQFF.

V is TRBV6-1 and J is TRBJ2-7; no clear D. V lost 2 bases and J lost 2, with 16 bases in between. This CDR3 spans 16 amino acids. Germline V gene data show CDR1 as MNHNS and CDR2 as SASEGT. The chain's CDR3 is CASSERLGYEAYEQYF. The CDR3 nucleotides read TGTGCCAGCAGTGAAAGGTTGGGCTACGAGGCCTACGAGCAGTACTTC.

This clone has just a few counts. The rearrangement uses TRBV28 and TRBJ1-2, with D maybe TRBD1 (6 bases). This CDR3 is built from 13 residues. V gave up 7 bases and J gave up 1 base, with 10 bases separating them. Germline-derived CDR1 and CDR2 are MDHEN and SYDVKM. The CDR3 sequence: CASTRGSNYGYTF. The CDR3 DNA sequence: TGTGCCAGCACCAGGGGCAGTAACTATGGCTACACCTTC.

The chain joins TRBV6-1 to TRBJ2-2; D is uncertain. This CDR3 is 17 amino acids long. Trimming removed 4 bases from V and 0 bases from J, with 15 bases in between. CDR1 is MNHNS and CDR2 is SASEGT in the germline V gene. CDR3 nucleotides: TGTGCCAGCAGTGTCTTTAGCAACTTCGCGAACACCGGGGAGCTGTTTTTT. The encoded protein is CASSVFSNFANTGELFF.

CDR3 protein: CASSLFSGNRAGELFF. CDR3 nucleotide sequence: TGCGCCAGCAGCCTGTTTAGCGGGAATCGGGCCGGGGAGCTGTTTTTT. This chain joins TRBV5-1 and TRBJ2-2; TRBD2 matches at 8 bases. CDR1 and CDR2 (germline): SGHRS, YFSETQ. The ends lost 4 bases at V and 6 bases at J; junction bases unmatched: 11. The CDR3 runs to 16 residues.

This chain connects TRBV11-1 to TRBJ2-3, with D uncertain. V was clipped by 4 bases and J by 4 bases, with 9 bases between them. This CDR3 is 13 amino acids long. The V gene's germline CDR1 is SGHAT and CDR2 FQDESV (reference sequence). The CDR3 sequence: CASSSTRADTQYF. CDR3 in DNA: TGTGCCAGCAGCTCCACAAGGGCAGATACGCAGTATTTT.

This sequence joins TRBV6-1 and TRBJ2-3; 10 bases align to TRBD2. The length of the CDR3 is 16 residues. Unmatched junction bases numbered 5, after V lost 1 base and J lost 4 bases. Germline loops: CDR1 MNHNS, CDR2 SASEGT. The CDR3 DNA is TGTGCCAGCAGTGAAGTCAGCGGGGGGGGCGCAGATACGCAGTATTTT. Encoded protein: CASSEVSGGGADTQYF.

In DNA, the CDR3 is TGTGCCAGCAGCCCCTACCGGGGACAGGGATTCACTGAAGCTTTCTTT. This codes for CASSPYRGQGFTEAFF. This rearrangement joins TRBV5-4 to TRBJ1-1; 9 nucleotides line up with TRBD1. In germline, CDR1 is SGHNT, CDR2 YYREEE (reference sequence). The CDR3 is made up of 16 amino acids. With V trimmed by 4 bases and J by 4 bases, 11 bases remained unmatched.

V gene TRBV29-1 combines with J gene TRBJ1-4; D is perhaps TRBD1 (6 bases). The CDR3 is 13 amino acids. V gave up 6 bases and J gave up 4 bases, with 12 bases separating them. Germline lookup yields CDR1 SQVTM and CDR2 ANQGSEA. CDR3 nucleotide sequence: TGCAGCGTGGGACAAATCGGTAATGAAAAACTGTTTTTT. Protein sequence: CSVGQIGNEKLFF.

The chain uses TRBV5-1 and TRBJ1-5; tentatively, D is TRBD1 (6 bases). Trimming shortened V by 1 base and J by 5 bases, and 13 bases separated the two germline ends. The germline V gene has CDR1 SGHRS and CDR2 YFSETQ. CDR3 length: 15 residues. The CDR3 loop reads CASSLRGDWDQPQHF. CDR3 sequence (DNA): TGCGCCAGCAGCTTGAGGGGGGATTGGGATCAGCCCCAGCATTTT.

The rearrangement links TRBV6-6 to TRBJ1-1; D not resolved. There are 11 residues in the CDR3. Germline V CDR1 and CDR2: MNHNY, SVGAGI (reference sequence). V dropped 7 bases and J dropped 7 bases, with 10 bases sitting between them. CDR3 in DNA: TGTGCCAGCAATAAAGAGATTGAAGCTTTCTTT. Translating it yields CASNKEIEAFF.